The TCR beta chain under discussion was sequenced for a study of response to subunit inactivated influenza vaccine. TCRdb passed the RT-PCR reads through MiXCR, listing each CDR3 protein once. The repertoire consists of roughly 650,000 distinct CDR3 sequences, with about a sixth occurring once and the leading ten covering 11%. Germline CDR1 reads MDHEN; CDR2 reads SYDVKM. V lost 5 bases and J 0 bases, leaving 14 bases between the germline ends. This CDR3 contains 16 residues. Overall study findings and caveats: Only a handful of new T cells, the authors suggested, are recruited with each seasonal influenza vaccination.

In its sample, this clonotype was seen a few times. Its antigen is as yet unknown. This clonotype was obtained from a man aged 50-60 years who received an inactivated influenza vaccine. Material: PBMCs from blood, obtained 11 to 12 days after vaccination. The V call is TRBV28, the J call TRBJ2-4; D is ambiguous. CDR3 sequence (DNA): TGTGCCAGCAGTCCCCCTCTTATAGGAGCCAAAAACATTCAGTACTTC. The encoded protein is CASSPPLIGAKNIQYF.